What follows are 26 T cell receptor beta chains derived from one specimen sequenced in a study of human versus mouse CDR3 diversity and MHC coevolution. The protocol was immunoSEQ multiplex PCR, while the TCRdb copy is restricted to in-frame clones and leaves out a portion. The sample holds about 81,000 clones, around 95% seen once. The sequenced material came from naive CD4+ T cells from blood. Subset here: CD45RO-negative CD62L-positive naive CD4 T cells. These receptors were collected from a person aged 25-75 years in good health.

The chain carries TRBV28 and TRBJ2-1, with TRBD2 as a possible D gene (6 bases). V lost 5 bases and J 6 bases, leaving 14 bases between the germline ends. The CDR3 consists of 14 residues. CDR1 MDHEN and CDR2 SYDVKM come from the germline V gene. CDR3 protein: CASSPSTSFNEQFF. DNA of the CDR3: TGTGCCAGCAGTCCCTCTACTAGCTTCAATGAGCAGTTCTTC.

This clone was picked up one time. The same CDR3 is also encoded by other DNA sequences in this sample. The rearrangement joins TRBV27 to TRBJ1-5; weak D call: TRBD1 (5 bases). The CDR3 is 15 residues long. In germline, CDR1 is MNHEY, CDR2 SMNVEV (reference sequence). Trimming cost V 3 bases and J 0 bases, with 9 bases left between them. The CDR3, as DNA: TGTGCCAGCAGTTTGGGGGGGAATAGCAATCAGCCCCAGCATTTT. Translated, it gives CASSLGGNSNQPQHF.

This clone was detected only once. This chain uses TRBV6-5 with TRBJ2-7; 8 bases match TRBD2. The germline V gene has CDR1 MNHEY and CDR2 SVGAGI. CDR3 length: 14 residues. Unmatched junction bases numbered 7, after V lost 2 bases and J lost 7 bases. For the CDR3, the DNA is TGTGCCAGCAGTTACGGGACTAGGGCTGGGGAGCAGTACTTC. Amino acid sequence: CASSYGTRAGEQYF.

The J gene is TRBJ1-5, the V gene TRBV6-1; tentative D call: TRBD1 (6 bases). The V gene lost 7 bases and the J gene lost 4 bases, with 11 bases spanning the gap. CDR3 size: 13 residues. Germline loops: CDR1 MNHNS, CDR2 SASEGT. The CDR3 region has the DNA TGTGCCAGCATTAAAAGGGGGAATCAGCCCCAGCATTTT. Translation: CASIKRGNQPQHF.

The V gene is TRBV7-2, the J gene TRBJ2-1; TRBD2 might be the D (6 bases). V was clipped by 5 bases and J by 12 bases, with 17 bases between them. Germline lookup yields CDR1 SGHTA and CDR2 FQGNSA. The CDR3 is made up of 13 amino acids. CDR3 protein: CASSPPLGGGQFF. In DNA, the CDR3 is TGTGCCAGCAGCCCCCCGCTGGGAGGTGGGCAGTTCTTC.

The CDR3 coding sequence is TGTGCCAGCAGCTTGGGGAGGAGGGGCTACGAGCAGTACTTC. Encoded protein: CASSLGRRGYEQYF. The chain uses TRBV5-4 and TRBJ2-5; tentatively, D is TRBD2 (6 bases). Judging by the DNA end, TRBJ2-7 fits better; the J call may be wrong. CDR3 size: 14 residues. Germline V gene sequence: CDR1 SGHNT, CDR2 YYREEE (reference sequence).

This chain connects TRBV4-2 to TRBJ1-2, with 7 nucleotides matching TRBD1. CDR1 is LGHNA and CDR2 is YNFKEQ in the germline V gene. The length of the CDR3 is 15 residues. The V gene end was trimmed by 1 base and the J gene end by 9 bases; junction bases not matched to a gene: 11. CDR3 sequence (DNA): TGTGCCAGCAGCCAAGTTGCCTCCGGGACAGTGAGCTACACCTTC. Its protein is CASSQVASGTVSYTF.

CDR3 protein: CASSIGQAGYTF. CDR3 DNA sequence: TGTGCCAGCAGCATAGGACAGGCGGGCTACACCTTC. V gene TRBV11-2 combines with J gene TRBJ1-2, with 7 bases matching TRBD1. Trimming took 5 bases from V and 8 from J; bases not matched to a gene: 5. Germline V gene data show CDR1 as SGHAT and CDR2 as FQNNGV. CDR3 length equals 12 residues.

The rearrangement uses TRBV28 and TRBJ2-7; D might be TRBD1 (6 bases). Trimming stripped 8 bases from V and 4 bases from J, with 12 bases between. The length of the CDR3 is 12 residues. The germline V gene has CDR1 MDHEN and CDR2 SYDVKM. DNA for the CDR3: TGTGCCAGCTGTATGGACAGATACGAGCAGTACTTC. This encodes CASCMDRYEQYF.

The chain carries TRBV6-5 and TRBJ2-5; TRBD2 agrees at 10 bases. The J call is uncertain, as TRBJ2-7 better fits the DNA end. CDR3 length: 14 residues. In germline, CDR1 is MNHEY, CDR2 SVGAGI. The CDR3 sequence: CASRTSGNPYEQYF. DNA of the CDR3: TGTGCCAGCAGAACTAGCGGGAACCCCTACGAGCAGTACTTC.

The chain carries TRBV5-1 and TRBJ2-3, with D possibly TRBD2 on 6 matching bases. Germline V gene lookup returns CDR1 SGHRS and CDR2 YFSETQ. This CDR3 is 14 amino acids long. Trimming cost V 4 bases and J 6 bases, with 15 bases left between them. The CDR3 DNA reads TGCGCCAGCAGCCCAGCCCCACTAGCCGATACGCAGTATTTT. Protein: CASSPAPLADTQYF.

DNA for the CDR3: TGCGCCAGCAGCTTTGGACTAGCGGGGCCTGACTACAATGAGCAGTTCTTC. Translating it yields CASSFGLAGPDYNEQFF. This chain joins TRBV5-1 and TRBJ2-1; TRBD2 matches at 12 bases. The CDR3 extends over 17 amino acids. J gave up 3 bases and V 2 bases, and 6 bases lay outside the gene matches. In germline, CDR1 is SGHRS, CDR2 YFSETQ.

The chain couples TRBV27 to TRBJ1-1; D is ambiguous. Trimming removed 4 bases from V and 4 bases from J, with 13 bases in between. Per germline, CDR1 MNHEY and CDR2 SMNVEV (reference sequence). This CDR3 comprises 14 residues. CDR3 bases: TGTGCCAGCAGTTCACCACCTCGGGGCACTGAAGCTTTCTTT. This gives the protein CASSSPPRGTEAFF.

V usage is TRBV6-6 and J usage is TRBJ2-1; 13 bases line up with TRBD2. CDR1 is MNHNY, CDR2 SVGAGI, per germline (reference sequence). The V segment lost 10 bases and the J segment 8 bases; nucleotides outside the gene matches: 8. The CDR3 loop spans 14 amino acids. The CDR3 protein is CATRTSGSTHEQFF. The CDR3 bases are TGTGCCACCCGGACTAGCGGGAGTACCCATGAGCAGTTCTTC.

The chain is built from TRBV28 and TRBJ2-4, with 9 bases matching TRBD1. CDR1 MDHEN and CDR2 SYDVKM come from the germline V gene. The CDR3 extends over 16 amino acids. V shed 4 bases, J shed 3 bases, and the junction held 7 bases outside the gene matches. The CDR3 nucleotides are TGTGCCAGCAGTTATAGGACAGGGGAGGGCAAAAACATTCAGTACTTC. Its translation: CASSYRTGEGKNIQYF.

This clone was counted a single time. CDR3 loop: CASSSTSETDTQYF. CDR3 DNA sequence: TGTGCCAGCAGTTCGACTAGTGAGACAGATACGCAGTATTTT. The gene calls are TRBV28 and TRBJ2-3; maybe TRBD2 (6 bases). V lost 4 bases, J lost 3 bases, and 11 bases lay in between. Germline V gene lookup returns CDR1 MDHEN and CDR2 SYDVKM. This CDR3 region has 14 residues.

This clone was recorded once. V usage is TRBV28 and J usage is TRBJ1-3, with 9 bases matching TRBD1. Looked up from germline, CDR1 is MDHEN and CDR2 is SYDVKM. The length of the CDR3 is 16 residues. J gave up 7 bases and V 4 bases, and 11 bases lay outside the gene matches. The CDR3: CASSSAGTGLANTIYF. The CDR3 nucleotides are TGTGCCAGCAGTTCCGCCGGGACAGGGTTGGCCAACACCATATATTTT. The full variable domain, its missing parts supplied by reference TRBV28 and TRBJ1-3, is DVKVTQSSRYLVKRTGEKVFLECVQDMDHENMFWYRQDPGLGLRLIYFSYDVKMKEKGDIPEGYSVSREKKERFSLILESASTNQTSMYLCASSSAGTGLANTIYFGEGSWLTVV.

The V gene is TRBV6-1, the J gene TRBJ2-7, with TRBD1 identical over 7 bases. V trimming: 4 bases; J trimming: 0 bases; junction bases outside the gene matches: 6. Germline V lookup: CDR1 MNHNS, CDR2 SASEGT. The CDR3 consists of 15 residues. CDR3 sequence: CASSAPGQSSYEQYF. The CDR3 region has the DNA TGTGCCAGCAGTGCCCCGGGACAGAGCTCCTACGAGCAGTACTTC.

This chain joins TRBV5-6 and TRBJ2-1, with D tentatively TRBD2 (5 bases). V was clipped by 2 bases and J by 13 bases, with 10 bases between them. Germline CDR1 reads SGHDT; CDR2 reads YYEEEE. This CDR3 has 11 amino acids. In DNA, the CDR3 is TGTGCCAGCAGCTTAACTAGGACTCAGTTCTTC. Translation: CASSLTRTQFF.

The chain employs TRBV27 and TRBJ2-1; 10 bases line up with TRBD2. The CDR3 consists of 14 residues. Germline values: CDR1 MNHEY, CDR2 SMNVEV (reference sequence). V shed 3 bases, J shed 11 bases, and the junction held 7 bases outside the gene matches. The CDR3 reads CASSFPSGSNQQFF. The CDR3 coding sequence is TGTGCCAGCAGTTTCCCTAGCGGGAGTAACCAGCAGTTCTTC.

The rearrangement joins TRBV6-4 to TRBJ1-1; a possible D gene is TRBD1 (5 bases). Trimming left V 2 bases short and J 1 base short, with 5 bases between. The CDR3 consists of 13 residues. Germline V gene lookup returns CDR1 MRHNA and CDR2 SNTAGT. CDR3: CASSDQGNTEAFF. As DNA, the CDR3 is TGTGCCAGCAGTGACCAGGGGAACACTGAAGCTTTCTTT.

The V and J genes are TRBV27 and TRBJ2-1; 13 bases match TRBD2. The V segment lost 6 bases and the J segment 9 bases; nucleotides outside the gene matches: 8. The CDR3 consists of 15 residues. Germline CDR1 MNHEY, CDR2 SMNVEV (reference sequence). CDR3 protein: CASSPQTSGRREQFF. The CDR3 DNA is TGTGCCAGCAGCCCCCAGACTAGCGGGAGGCGTGAGCAGTTCTTC.

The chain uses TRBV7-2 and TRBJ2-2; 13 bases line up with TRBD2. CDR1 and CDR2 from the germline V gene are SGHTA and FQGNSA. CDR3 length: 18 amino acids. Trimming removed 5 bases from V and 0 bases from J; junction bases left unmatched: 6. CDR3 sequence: CASSGGTSGNSNTGELFF. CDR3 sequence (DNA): TGTGCCAGCAGCGGGGGGACTAGCGGGAACTCGAACACCGGGGAGCTGTTTTTT.

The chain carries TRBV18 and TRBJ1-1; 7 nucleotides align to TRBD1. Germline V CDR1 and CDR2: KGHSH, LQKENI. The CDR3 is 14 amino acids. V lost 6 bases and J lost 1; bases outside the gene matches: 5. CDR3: CASSTDRANTEAFF. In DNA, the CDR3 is TGTGCCAGCTCGACTGACAGGGCGAACACTGAAGCTTTCTTT.

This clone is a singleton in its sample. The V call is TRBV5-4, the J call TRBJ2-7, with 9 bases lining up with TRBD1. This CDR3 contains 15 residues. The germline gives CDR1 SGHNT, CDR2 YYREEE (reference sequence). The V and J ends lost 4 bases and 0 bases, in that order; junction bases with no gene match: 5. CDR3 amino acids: CASSGGQGRSYEQYF. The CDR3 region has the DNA TGTGCCAGCAGCGGGGGACAGGGCCGCTCCTACGAGCAGTACTTC. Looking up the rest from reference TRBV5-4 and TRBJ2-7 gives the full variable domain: ETGVTQSPTHLIKTRGQQVTLRCSSQSGHNTVSWYQQALGQGPQFIFQYYREEENGRGNFPPRFSGLQFPNYSSELNVNALELDDSALYLCASSGGQGRSYEQYFGPGTRLTVT.

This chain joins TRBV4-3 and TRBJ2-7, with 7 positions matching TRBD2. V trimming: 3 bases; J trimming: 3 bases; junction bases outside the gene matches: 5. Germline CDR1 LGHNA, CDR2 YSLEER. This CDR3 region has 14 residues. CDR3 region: CASSHGLDNYEQYF. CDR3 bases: TGCGCCAGCAGCCATGGACTAGACAACTACGAGCAGTACTTC.